This T cell receptor beta chain was sequenced in a study of cytomegalovirus exposure and HLA in healthy donors. General observations from the study: The authors later linked a missense DCLRE1C variant to TCR beta V- and J-gene trimming. Later analysis reportedly placed an Asian-associated ancestry cluster below the roughly 600-donor mean in N-insertions.

The CDR3 contains 16 residues. Trimming pared 0 bases from V and 6 bases from J, leaving 17 bases between. Per the germline V gene, CDR1 is SGDLS and CDR2 is YYNGEE. As to this clone: What it binds is not known.

A multiplex PCR was run with 60 Vbeta primers and 13 Jbeta primers. The table came from immunoSEQ multiplex PCR; TCRdb's copy has only in-frame clones and leaves some out. The data contain under 200,000 clones, 82% of them seen just once; the ten biggest clones take up 0.7% to 0.95%. The sequenced material came from PBMCs. The sequence was collected from a woman aged 18-35 years in good health and CMV-seronegative. The V call is TRBV9, the J call TRBJ2-3; TRBD2 is a possible D gene (6 bases). CDR3 coding DNA: TGTGCCAGCAGCGTAGCTACACACGGGAGTGGTGATACGCAGTATTTT. It translates to CASSVATHGSGDTQYF.